The clone carrying this TCR beta chain appeared a few times. Its matching antigen is unknown. The repertoire was sequenced with immunoSEQ multiplex PCR; TCRdb's copy has only in-frame clones and lacks some. This sample has 70,000 or so clones, with 88% found just once. The sample is drawn from a study of T cell responses to AZD1222 COVID-19 vaccine. Study results and caveats: Unmutated variant regions are reportedly the target of nearly half of TCRs that are spike-specific. Mapped onto spike, vaccine-associated CD4 TCRs spanned it and were dominant at 160-218 and 743-854.

The receptor comes from an adult in good health. This material consisted of peripheral blood, taken on day 0 of AZD1222 vaccination.

CDR3 in amino acids: CASSLGSPSEQYF. In DNA form, the CDR3 reads TGCGCCAGCAGCTTGGGGTCCCCCTCCGAGCAGTACTTC. This chain links TRBV5-1 with TRBJ2-7, with D unresolved. The CDR3 loop spans 13 amino acids. The germline CDR1 and CDR2 sequences are SGHRS and YFSETQ. V was pared by 0 bases and J by 6 bases, with 10 bases between.